This T cell receptor (beta chain) was profiled in a study of blood T cells in healthy people across ages. Broader study findings: In long-lived donors, naive CD4+ cell counts and diversity exceeded those of aged donors.

Germline V CDR1 and CDR2: LGHDT, YNNKEL (reference sequence). With 4 bases clipped from V and 6 bases from J, the junction kept 7 bases outside the gene matches. The CDR3 is made up of 16 amino acids. A remark on this clonotype: Its antigen is unknown.

The second PCR ran roughly 6 to 11 cycles with a sample-barcoded 5' primer and J-beta primers. TCRdb ran MiXCR on the 5' RACE reads and lists one entry per CDR3 protein. The sample lists some 670,000 distinct CDR3 sequences; roughly half were seen once. This clonotype originated in a woman older than 75 in good health. Specimen: blood. The rearrangement uses TRBV3-1 and TRBJ2-1, with TRBD2 matching 12 bases. The CDR3 reads CASSRAPGLAGNEQFF. The CDR3 DNA follows: TGTGCCAGCAGCCGAGCCCCGGGACTAGCGGGCAATGAGCAGTTCTTC.